This T cell receptor (beta chain) was recovered during a study of CD8+ T cells in alopecia areata. Whole-study results and caveats: Sequencing of scalp tissue also captures the resident alphabeta T cells of normal skin.

TCR sequencing used cDNA made by reverse transcription of extracted RNA. Profiling relied on immunoSEQ multiplex PCR, and the TCRdb table lists in-frame clones only, not all of them. This sample carries about 150,000 clones, approximately 50% of them seen once, and the ten largest clones take approximately 6.6%. About this clone: Antigen unknown.

The CDR3 runs 16 residues. Germline lookup yields CDR1 SGHNT and CDR2 YYREEE (reference sequence). V shed 4 bases and J shed 1 base, with 15 bases lying between them. The sequenced sample consisted of CD4+ T cells sorted from blood. The TCR sequence derives from a human donor with alopecia areata. This chain links TRBV5-4 with TRBJ2-1, with TRBD1 as a possible D gene (6 bases). This CDR3 is CASSAGTTRSYNEQFF. CDR3 coding DNA: TGTGCCAGCAGCGCCGGGACAACAAGGTCCTACAATGAGCAGTTCTTC.